The 9 T cell receptor beta chains listed next were all sequenced from one sample in a study of CD8 T cells in ankylosing spondylitis. TCRdb re-derived calls from the 5' RACE reads in MiXCR, one entry per CDR3 protein. Here the sample spans 220,000 or so distinct CDR3 sequences, over 9.5% being singletons. Input material: blood, either unsorted or a sorted T cell fraction (not recorded which). These receptor sequences come from a male donor with ankylosing spondylitis or in good health (not recorded which).

The gene calls are TRBV20-1 and TRBJ2-1; 9 bases line up with TRBD2. The junction had 11 bases not matched to a gene; V was cut back by 0 bases and J by 5 bases. This CDR3 has 17 amino acids. Germline V gene sequence: CDR1 DFQATT, CDR2 SNEGSKA (reference sequence). CDR3 sequence: CSARDIRSGGPNNEQFF. The CDR3 DNA sequence: TGCAGTGCTAGAGATATAAGGAGCGGGGGGCCCAACAATGAGCAGTTCTTC.

This clonotype was counted ten times or more. The rearrangement links TRBV5-1 to TRBJ2-2; a weak D match, TRBD1 (6 bases). This CDR3 comprises 14 residues. Germline CDR1 and CDR2: SGHRS and YFSETQ. V lost 4 bases, J lost 6 bases, and 13 bases lay in between. This CDR3 is CASSGDMGAGELFF. For the CDR3, the DNA is TGCGCCAGCAGCGGGGACATGGGCGCCGGGGAGCTGTTTTTT.

This clonotype has a count of ten or more. This chain uses TRBV7-3 with TRBJ2-1, with 9 bases fitting TRBD2. Looked up from germline, CDR1 is SGHTA and CDR2 is FQGTGA. CDR3 size: 15 residues. The junction had 5 bases not matched to a gene; V was cut back by 5 bases and J by 3 bases. The CDR3 DNA is TGTGCCAGCAGCCAAGGGACTAGCCGCTACAATGAGCAGTTCTTC. Protein: CASSQGTSRYNEQFF.

In its sample, this clonotype was seen many times. This chain links TRBV20-1 with TRBJ1-5; D is undetermined. The CDR3 is 15 residues long. Germline V gene data show CDR1 as DFQATT and CDR2 as SNEGSKA (reference sequence). The V end lost 6 bases, the J end lost 4 bases, and 19 bases lay between the germline ends. This CDR3 reads CSARVRALLNQPQHF. For the CDR3, the DNA is TGCAGTGCCCGAGTTAGGGCCCTCCTTAATCAGCCCCAGCATTTT.

This clonotype was seen ten or more times. The V and J genes are TRBV7-2 and TRBJ2-2; D is perhaps TRBD2 (5 bases). The germline CDR1 and CDR2 sequences are SGHTA and FQGNSA. The CDR3 is made up of 15 amino acids. Trimming shortened V by 6 bases and J by 5 bases, and 16 bases separated the two germline ends. CDR3 bases: TGTGCCAGCAGAAAAGCGGCTTTAGGGACCGGGGAGCTGTTTTTT. It specifies CASRKAALGTGELFF.

There are many counts of this clonotype. The chain recombines TRBV6-1 with TRBJ2-1, with D hard to call. V was cut by 2 bases and J by 6 bases, with 11 bases left in between. CDR1 MNHNS and CDR2 SASEGT come from the germline V gene. CDR3 length: 14 amino acids. The CDR3 loop is CASSESPATNEQFF. In DNA form, the CDR3 reads TGTGCCAGCAGTGAAAGTCCCGCAACCAATGAGCAGTTCTTC.

About this clonotype: A much bigger clone sits one base away, suggesting this may be a read error. This chain connects TRBV5-1 to TRBJ1-5; TRBD1 matches 7 bases. Germline values: CDR1 SGHRS, CDR2 YFSETQ. The CDR3 is made up of 14 amino acids. CDR3 nucleotide sequence: TGCGGCAGCAGCTTTGGGACAGACAATCAGCCCCAGCATTTT. It yields the protein CGSSFGTDNQPQHF.

In this sample, this clonotype turned up many times. The V gene is TRBV5-1, the J gene TRBJ1-1; no firm D call. CDR3 length equals 11 residues. Trimming removed 4 bases from V and 7 bases from J, with 8 bases in between. Germline-derived CDR1 and CDR2 are SGHRS and YFSETQ. CDR3 sequence: CASSPGIEAFF. The DNA of the CDR3 is TGCGCCAGCAGCCCCGGGATTGAAGCTTTCTTT.

The chain has TRBV5-1 and TRBJ1-6; 7 nucleotides match TRBD1. This CDR3 comprises 15 residues. J gave up 12 bases and V 4 bases, and 13 bases lay outside the gene matches. Germline CDR1 and CDR2: SGHRS and YFSETQ. DNA of the CDR3: TGCGCCAGCAGCACGGGCGGGACAGCCGAAGGACCCCTCCACTTT. This gives the protein CASSTGGTAEGPLHF. Based on the CDR3 plus reference TRBV5-1 and TRBJ1-6, the full variable domain is KAGVTQTPRYLIKTRGQQVTLSCSPISGHRSVSWYQQTPGQGLQFLFEYFSETQRNKGNFPGRFSGRQFSNSRSEMNVSTLELGDSALYLCASSTGGTAEGPLHFGNGTRLTVT.